The text below deals with one T cell receptor (beta chain). The antigen is not known. Authors' methods: ImmunoSEQ yielded junction-only sequences lacking quality scores, so filtering differed. The repertoire was sequenced with immunoSEQ multiplex PCR; TCRdb's copy has only in-frame clones and lacks some. The D gene and trimming were derived from the DNA, and the V and J assignments and clone size from that table. Of roughly 1.5 million clones in the sample, 95% to 99% were seen once. This specimen belongs to a study of shared clonotypes between healthy human individuals. Donors comprised only Caucasian adults living in Nashville, Tennessee. Splitting the CD4+ cells yielded a CD45RA+ naive subset and a CD45RA-negative memory subset. General study points: Shared clonotypes across all four donors exceeded non-shared ones in generation probability.

The CDR3 length is 15 residues. Germline CDR1 SGHAT, CDR2 FQNNGV. After removal of 6 bases from V and 1 base from J, the junction contained 6 bases not matched to a gene. This sequence joins TRBV11-2 and TRBJ2-1; 7 bases agree with TRBD2. This clonotype originated in a man aged 30 to 45 in good health. The material sequenced was naive CD4+ T cells sorted from blood. The subset is: CD45RA+ positively selected. CDR3 amino acids: CASRTWGGSYNEQFF. The CDR3, as DNA: TGTGCCAGCAGAACTTGGGGGGGATCCTACAATGAGCAGTTCTTC.